Listed here are 27 T cell receptor beta chains from one sample, sequenced in a study of T cells in women clearing cervical HPV infection. Produced via immunoSEQ multiplex PCR; TCRdb's table is partial and in-frame only. Found here are some 40,000 clones; the top ten clones hold 0.95% to 1.5%. Sequencing was carried out using blood buffy coat. The source of these receptors is a woman between 18 and 69 years old with a cervical HPV16 infection that either progressed to CIN3+ or cleared (not recorded which).

On this clone: The CDR3 goes on 3 residues after the read ends, and that part is filled in from the germline J gene. The J gene is TRBJ2-7, the V gene TRBV11-3, with D perhaps TRBD1 (6 bases). The CDR3 totals 14 residues. Germline V gene data show CDR1 as SGHNT and CDR2 as YENEEA. V lost 6 bases and J lost 0, with 12 bases in between. The covered CDR3 bases are TGTGCCAGCAGTGGGGGCGAGGGCTCCTACGAG. Translated: CASSGGEGSYE. The CDR3 in full is CASSGGEGSYEQYF.

Worth noting for this clone: The sequence runs out 3 residues before the end of the CDR3; the remainder is reconstructed from the germline J gene. The chain couples TRBV7-9 to TRBJ2-7, with TRBD2 matching over 8 bases. V was clipped by 5 bases and J by 2 bases; unmatched bases: 5. The CDR3 sequence is 14 residues long. Germline-derived CDR1 and CDR2 are SEHNR and FQNEAQ (reference sequence). The covered CDR3 bases are TGTGCCAGCAGCCCCGGACTAGCCGCCTACGAG. As protein: CASSPGLAAYE. The CDR3 in its entirety is CASSPGLAAYEQYF.

As to this clone: The sequence runs out 3 residues before the end of the CDR3; the remainder is reconstructed from the germline J gene. This chain connects TRBV20-1 to TRBJ2-2; 8 nucleotides line up with TRBD1. The CDR3 is made up of 18 amino acids. Germline assignment: CDR1 DFQATT and CDR2 SNEGSKA (reference sequence). The CDR3 sequence: CSARDPGQGFSYNSPLFF. The DNA read from the CDR3 is TGCAGTGCTAGAGATCCAGGACAGGGATTCTCCTATAATTCACCG.

Details on this clone: The read halts 3 residues ahead of the CDR3 end, with the missing end drawn from the germline J gene. This rearrangement joins TRBV20-1 to TRBJ1-6, with a tentative D call TRBD1 (6 bases). The CDR3 is 14 residues long. Germline lookup yields CDR1 DFQATT and CDR2 SNEGSKA (reference sequence). V lost 2 bases, J lost 8 bases, and 13 bases lay in between. The CDR3 region is CSARRTALDSPLHF. CDR3 bases read: TGCAGTGCTAGAAGGACAGCCTTGGATTCACCC.

About this clone itself: The CDR3 extends 3 residues past the end of the read, so its final part is completed from the germline J gene. The chain links TRBV30 to TRBJ1-2; weak D call: TRBD1 (6 bases). This CDR3 region has 11 residues. Germline CDR1 and CDR2: GTSNPN and SVGIG (reference sequence). The CDR3 spells CAWDIQGGYTF. The sequenced part of the CDR3 DNA is TGTGCGTGGGACATACAAGGTGGC.

As concerns this clone: The CDR3 end falls 3 residues outside the read, so it is completed with the germline J gene. The chain employs TRBV10-3 and TRBJ2-1; D might be TRBD2 (5 bases). V lost 8 bases to trimming and J lost 7 bases, with 18 bases between them. The length of the CDR3 is 14 residues. Germline loops: CDR1 ENHRY, CDR2 SYGVKD. This CDR3 is CAISRVGEGNEQFF. Incomplete CDR3 DNA: TGTGCCATCTCGCGGGTGGGAGAGGGAAATGAG.

A word on this clone: The read finishes 3 residues shy of the CDR3 end, and the germline J gene is used to complete it. This chain joins TRBV7-3 and TRBJ1-1; tentatively, D is TRBD1 (5 bases). Looked up from germline, CDR1 is SGHTA and CDR2 is FQGTGA. The CDR3 extends over 15 amino acids. The V and J ends lost 5 bases and 1 base respectively, with 14 bases between them. The sequenced part of the CDR3 DNA is TGTGCCAGCAGCCCCGCCGGGGGGGAGAACACTGAA. It yields the protein CASSPAGGENTE. The CDR3 reads in full as CASSPAGGENTEAFF.

Regarding this clone: Sequencing ends 3 residues short of the CDR3 end; the germline J gene provides the rest. The chain recombines TRBV7-2 with TRBJ2-7, with D possibly TRBD1 on 7 matching bases. The V end lost 2 bases, the J end lost 6 bases, and 11 bases lay between the germline ends. The germline gives CDR1 SGHTA, CDR2 FQGNSA. CDR3 length: 13 residues. The CDR3 protein is CASSLNRGGEQYF. The CDR3 DNA, read in part, is TGTGCCAGCAGCTTAAACAGGGGAGGCGAG.

Concerning this clone: The observed sequence ends 3 residues before the CDR3 terminus, with the missing tail filled in from the germline J gene. V and J are TRBV5-1 and TRBJ2-1; tentatively, D is TRBD2 (6 bases). This CDR3 contains 13 residues. Germline CDR1 SGHRS, CDR2 YFSETQ. The V end lost 1 base, the J end lost 8 bases, and 10 bases lay between the germline ends. This CDR3 reads CASSLSWGDEQFF. Incomplete CDR3 DNA: TGCGCCAGCAGCTTGTCGTGGGGGGATGAG.

With regard to this clone: The read ends 3 residues early relative to the CDR3; the germline J gene fills the gap. The genes are TRBV20-1 and TRBJ2-5; D is unresolved. Trimming took off 5 bases at V and 5 bases at J, with 9 bases between the two ends. This CDR3 region has 11 residues. Germline loops: CDR1 DFQATT, CDR2 SNEGSKA (reference sequence). Partial CDR3 DNA: TGCAGTGCTCTTACCCGGGAGACC. Translating gives CSALTRET. The CDR3 as a whole reads CSALTRETQYF.

Worth noting for this clone: The read ends 3 residues early relative to the CDR3; the germline J gene fills the gap. The chain uses TRBV2 and TRBJ1-5; 9 nucleotides match TRBD1. With 3 bases clipped from V and 7 bases from J, the junction kept 4 bases outside the gene matches. The CDR3 has 14 residues. CDR1 is SNHLY and CDR2 is FYNNEI in the germline V gene. Incomplete CDR3 DNA: TGTGCCAGCAGTGAGGGACAGGGAGAACAGCCC. Amino acid sequence: CASSEGQGEQP. Given in full, the CDR3 is CASSEGQGEQPQHF.

For this clone: Coverage ceases 3 residues before the CDR3 finishes, and the germline J gene fills in the end. J is TRBJ1-2 and V is TRBV20-1, with TRBD1 matching 7 bases. Germline CDR1 and CDR2: DFQATT and SNEGSKA (reference sequence). The trim removed 6 bases at V and 2 bases at J, leaving 9 bases unmatched. This CDR3 region has 14 residues. The CDR3 bases that were read are TGCAGTGCAAAAACCTACAGGGGCAACTATGGC. Translated: CSAKTYRGNYG. The full CDR3 is CSAKTYRGNYGYTF.

Details on this clone: The sequence runs out 3 residues before the end of the CDR3; the remainder is reconstructed from the germline J gene. V gene TRBV7-9 combines with J gene TRBJ2-1; D perhaps matches TRBD1 (6 bases). CDR1 is SEHNR, CDR2 FQNEAQ, per germline (reference sequence). This CDR3 contains 13 residues. V shed 5 bases and J shed 6 bases, with 11 bases lying between them. The CDR3 here is CASSRLGANEQFF. The sequenced part of the CDR3 DNA is TGTGCCAGCAGCCGCCTGGGGGCCAATGAG.

Points on this clone: The read comes to an end 3 residues before the CDR3 does, leaving the germline J gene to fill in the end. The genes are TRBV2 and TRBJ1-1; possibly TRBD1 for D (6 bases). This CDR3 has 14 residues. CDR1 is SNHLY and CDR2 is FYNNEI in the germline V gene. V lost 7 bases to trimming and J lost 0 bases, with 12 bases between them. CDR3 DNA (partial): TGTGCCAGCATGAAGGACAGCATGAACACTGAA. Protein product: CASMKDSMNTE. The entire CDR3 protein is CASMKDSMNTEAFF. The full variable domain, in which reference TRBV2 and TRBJ1-1 provide the parts outside the CDR3, is EPEVTQTPSHQVTQMGQEVILRCVPISNHLYFYWYRQILGQKVEFLVSFYNNEISEKSEIFDDQFSVERPDGSNFTLKIRSTKLEDSAMYFCASMKDSMNTEAFFGQGTRLTVV.

For this clone: The read finishes 3 residues shy of the CDR3 end, and the germline J gene is used to complete it. The rearrangement links TRBV20-1 to TRBJ2-3; no definite D call. CDR1 is DFQATT and CDR2 is SNEGSKA in the germline V gene (reference sequence). V dropped 6 bases and J dropped 6 bases, with 10 bases sitting between them. The CDR3 loop spans 11 amino acids. CDR3 amino acids: CSAAGVDTQYF. CDR3 DNA, as far as it was read: TGCAGTGCCGCAGGCGTTGATACG.

As regards this clone: With the read ending 3 residues before the CDR3 end, the germline J gene is used to fill in that end. This sequence joins TRBV5-1 and TRBJ2-3, with D possibly being TRBD1 (6 bases). The CDR3 extends over 15 amino acids. Germline CDR1 SGHRS, CDR2 YFSETQ. The DNA read from the CDR3 is TGCGCCAGCAGCTTGGGAGGGGGAAGCAATCAGCCG. This codes for CASSLGGGSNQP. The complete CDR3 reads CASSLGGGSNQPQYF.

A note on this clone: The DNA ends 3 residues before the CDR3 does, and the rest of the CDR3 is filled in from the germline J gene. The genes are TRBV11-2 and TRBJ1-6, with TRBD1 identical over 9 bases. This CDR3 is built from 14 residues. Germline V gene data show CDR1 as SGHAT and CDR2 as FQNNGV. Trimming at V came to 4 bases and at J to 9 bases, leaving 4 bases not matched to a gene. Partial CDR3 DNA: TGTGCCAGCAGCTATCCGGGACAGGGTTCACCC. Its translation: CASSYPGQGSP. The whole CDR3 protein reads CASSYPGQGSPLHF. The full variable domain, its missing parts supplied by reference TRBV11-2 and TRBJ1-6, is EAGVAQSPRYKIIEKRQSVAFWCNPISGHATLYWYQQILGQGPKLLIQFQNNGVVDDSQLPKDRFSAERLKGVDSTLKIQPAKLEDSAVYLCASSYPGQGSPLHFGNGTRLTVT.

Points on this clone: The read terminates 3 residues ahead of where the CDR3 ends, so the germline J gene completes it. The chain joins TRBV18 to TRBJ2-3, with 16 bases matching TRBD2. This CDR3 is built from 20 residues. The germline V gene encodes CDR1 KGHSH and CDR2 LQKENI. V was clipped by 4 bases and J by 4 bases; unmatched bases: 14. The CDR3 loop is CASSRRVGLAGGPMADTQYF. The sequenced part of the CDR3 DNA is TGTGCCAGCTCACGAAGAGTGGGACTAGCGGGAGGGCCAATGGCAGATACG.

A remark on this clone: The read gets to within 3 residues of the CDR3 end, and the germline J gene fills in the rest. The chain carries TRBV15 and TRBJ1-1; no reliable D call. Per germline, CDR1 LNHNV and CDR2 YYDKDF (reference sequence). This CDR3 contains 14 residues. V dropped 0 bases and J dropped 4 bases, with 9 bases sitting between them. The CDR3 protein is CATSRESAGTEAFF. The part of the CDR3 DNA that was read is TGTGCCACCAGCAGAGAGAGCGCGGGCACTGAA.

For this clone: The read ends 3 residues before the CDR3 terminus; that terminus is restored from the germline J gene. The chain links TRBV19 to TRBJ1-5, with D possibly being TRBD1 (6 bases). Between the trimmed V and J ends, which lost 2 bases and 7 bases, there was a span of 15 bases. Germline assignment: CDR1 LNHDA and CDR2 SQIVND (reference sequence). The CDR3 consists of 15 residues. The CDR3 is CASSIRTERSQPQHF. The sequenced CDR3 bases are TGTGCCAGTAGTATAAGGACAGAAAGATCCCAGCCC.

Note on this clone: The read falls 3 residues short of the CDR3 end, and the missing part is taken from the germline J gene. The chain uses TRBV7-9 and TRBJ2-3, with D possibly TRBD2 on 7 matching bases. The germline V gene has CDR1 SEHNR and CDR2 FQNEAQ (reference sequence). This CDR3 region has 15 residues. CDR3 sequence: CASSLARGAVEPQYF. CDR3 DNA, as far as it was read: TGTGCCAGCAGCTTAGCCCGGGGGGCGGTGGAGCCG.

Points on this clone: The CDR3 goes on 3 residues after the read ends, and that part is filled in from the germline J gene. This sequence joins TRBV18 and TRBJ1-6, with 9 bases lining up with TRBD1. Germline loops: CDR1 KGHSH, CDR2 LQKENI. The V segment lost 6 bases and the J segment 6 bases; nucleotides outside the gene matches: 21. CDR3 size: 20 residues. The sequenced part of the CDR3 DNA is TGTGCCAGCTCTCCTACGTCCGGGACAGGGAGCCCATCTTTTAATTCACCC. It is translated as CASSPTSGTGSPSFNSP. The whole CDR3 reads CASSPTSGTGSPSFNSPLHF.

Worth noting for this clone: The read finishes 3 residues shy of the CDR3 end, and the germline J gene is used to complete it. The rearrangement joins TRBV5-1 to TRBJ1-4; D remains ambiguous. With 0 bases removed from V and 0 bases from J, the gap between germline ends came to 12 bases. The CDR3 consists of 17 residues. The germline gives CDR1 SGHRS, CDR2 YFSETQ. The CDR3 sequence: CASSLGLTGATNEKLFF. The part of the CDR3 DNA that was read is TGCGCCAGCAGCTTGGGACTCACCGGGGCAACTAATGAAAAA.

About this clone itself: The CDR3 end falls 3 residues outside the read, so it is completed with the germline J gene. V is TRBV30 and J is TRBJ2-3; D is unresolved. Germline V CDR1 and CDR2: GTSNPN, SVGIG (reference sequence). V was cut by 3 bases and J by 0 bases, with 7 bases left in between. The CDR3 sequence is 13 residues long. CDR3 bases read: TGTGCCTGGAGCGTGGGCAGCACAGATACG. Encoded protein: CAWSVGSTDT. The full CDR3 reads CAWSVGSTDTQYF.

As for this clone: Read coverage stops 3 residues before the CDR3 terminus; the germline J gene supplies the remainder. The chain couples TRBV7-9 to TRBJ1-2, with 7 nucleotides matching TRBD1. J gave up 6 bases and V 3 bases, and 7 bases lay outside the gene matches. The CDR3 is 14 residues long. Per the germline V gene, CDR1 is SEHNR and CDR2 is FQNEAQ (reference sequence). CDR3 sequence reads: CASSFDRAGHGYTF. CDR3 DNA, as far as it was read: TGTGCCAGCAGCTTCGACAGGGCTGGCCATGGC.

Comments on this clone: The CDR3 end is not reached by the read, which stops 3 residues before it; the germline J gene fills it in. This chain joins TRBV30 and TRBJ1-6, with a tentative D call TRBD1 (5 bases). V lost 5 bases and J 7 bases, leaving 15 bases between the germline ends. The CDR3 totals 14 residues. Germline CDR1 GTSNPN, CDR2 SVGIG (reference sequence). CDR3 sequence: CAWRADSLNSPLHF. CDR3 DNA, as far as it was read: TGTGCCTGGCGGGCCGACAGTCTCAATTCACCC.

Regarding this clone: Sequencing ends 3 residues short of the CDR3 end; the germline J gene provides the rest. The gene calls are TRBV19 and TRBJ2-1; 11 bases fit TRBD2. Germline CDR1 and CDR2: LNHDA and SQIVND (reference sequence). With V trimmed by 5 bases and J by 8 bases, 11 bases remained unmatched. This CDR3 has 16 amino acids. The CDR3 is CASSPPSLAGGDEQFF. The DNA read from the CDR3 is TGTGCCAGTAGTCCCCCCTCTCTAGCGGGGGGTGATGAG.